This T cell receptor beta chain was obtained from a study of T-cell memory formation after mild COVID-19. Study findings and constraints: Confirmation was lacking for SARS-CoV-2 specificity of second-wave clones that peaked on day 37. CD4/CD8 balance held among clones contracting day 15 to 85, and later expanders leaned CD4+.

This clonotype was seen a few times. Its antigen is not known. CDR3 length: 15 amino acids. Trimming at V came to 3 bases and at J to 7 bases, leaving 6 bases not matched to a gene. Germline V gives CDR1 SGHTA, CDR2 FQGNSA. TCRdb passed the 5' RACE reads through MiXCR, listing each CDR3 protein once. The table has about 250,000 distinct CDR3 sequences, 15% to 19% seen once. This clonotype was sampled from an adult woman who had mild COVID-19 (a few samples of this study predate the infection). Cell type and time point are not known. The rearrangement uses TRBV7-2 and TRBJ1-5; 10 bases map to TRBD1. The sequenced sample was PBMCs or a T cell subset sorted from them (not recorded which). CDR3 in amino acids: CASSLTGGGGQPQHF. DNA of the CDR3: TGTGCCAGCAGCTTGACAGGGGGCGGCGGACAGCCCCAGCATTTT.